This TCR beta chain was captured in a study of blood T cells in healthy people across ages. The authors ran a second PCR of about 7 to 11 cycles using a sample-barcoded 5' primer and a J-beta primer mix. TCRdb re-called the 5' RACE reads with MiXCR, one entry per CDR3 protein. The table includes 800,000 or so distinct CDR3 sequences, around 25% detected once. This clonotype was seen a handful of times. V was trimmed by 5 bases and J by 10 bases, leaving 15 bases between them. The CDR3 totals 13 residues. Germline V gene lookup returns CDR1 SGHAT and CDR2 FQNNGV. This sample was also put to use in a study of T cells of mothers and their children.

The material sequenced was blood. The sequence derives from a boy between 10 and 17 years old in good health. V gene TRBV11-2 combines with J gene TRBJ2-1, with D possibly called TRBD1 or TRBD2 (5 bases each). CDR3 nucleotide sequence: TGTGCCAGCAGCATGCCAGGGAGAGGGGAGCAGTTCTTC. Encoded protein: CASSMPGRGEQFF.